The T cell receptor (beta chain) described here comes from a study of shared clonotypes between healthy human individuals. On the study more broadly: The cohort comprised a couple of women and a few men. Their ages spanned 18 to 49 years.

About this clone itself: Its antigen is unidentified.

Each sample came from a Caucasian adult donor living in Nashville, Tennessee. Study-wide findings and caveats: Naive subsets typically showed greater estimated richness than memory subsets.

Repertoires were generated with immunoSEQ multiplex PCR, while TCRdb's copy carries only in-frame clones and drops some. The sample carries hundreds of thousands of clones, over 65% recorded once. The V end was cut by 5 bases, the J end by 1 base, with 6 bases between. The CDR3 is made up of 12 amino acids. The TCR sequence derives from a woman aged 25 to 39 in good health. This chain joins TRBV5-3 and TRBJ2-5; D is unclear. TRBV5-3 is recorded as an ORF, its role being uncertain. Material: memory CD4+ T cells sorted from blood. Documented subset: CD45RA-negative fraction. The CDR3 nucleotides read TGTGCCAGAAGTGGGTTCCAAGAGACCCAGTACTTC. Translating gives CARSGFQETQYF.